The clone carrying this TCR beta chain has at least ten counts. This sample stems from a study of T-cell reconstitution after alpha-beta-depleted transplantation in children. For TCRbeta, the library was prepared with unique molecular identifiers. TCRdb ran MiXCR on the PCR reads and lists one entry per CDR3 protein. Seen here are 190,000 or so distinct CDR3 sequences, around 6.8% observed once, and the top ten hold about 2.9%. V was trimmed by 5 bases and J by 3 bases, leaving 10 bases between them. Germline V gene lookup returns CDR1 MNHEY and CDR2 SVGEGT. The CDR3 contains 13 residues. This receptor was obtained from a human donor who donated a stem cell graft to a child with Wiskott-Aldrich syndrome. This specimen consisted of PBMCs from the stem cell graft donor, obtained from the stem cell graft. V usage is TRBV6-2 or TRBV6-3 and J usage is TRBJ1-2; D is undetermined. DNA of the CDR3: TGTGCCAGCAGTCTCGGCGGAGACTATGGCTACACCTTC. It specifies CASSLGGDYGYTF.